Listed below are T cell receptor beta chains from one sample, sequenced in a study of cytomegalovirus exposure and HLA in healthy donors. The protocol was immunoSEQ multiplex PCR, while the TCRdb copy is restricted to in-frame clones and leaves out a portion. The table includes 90,000 to 140,000 clones, over 70% detected once. Sequenced: PBMCs. The receptors derive from a male donor in good health and CMV-seronegative. CDR3s include the opening cysteine and the closing phenylalanine or tryptophan. Each record gives: V gene, J gene, clone size, D gene, CDR3 protein, CDR3 DNA. D genes are given only for firm matches. Some rows have no size entry. The others give once, few or many, or a class for an expanded clone.

TRBV9	TRBJ2-2	.	.	CASSPLLIRGSTGELFF	TGTGCCAGCAGCCCCCTCTTGATTAGGGGGAGCACCGGGGAGCTGTTTTTT
TRBV27	TRBJ1-3	.	.	CASSRGNTIYF	TGTGCCAGTTCGCGTGGAAACACCATATATTTT
TRBV19	TRBJ2-5	.	TRBD1	CASSIQRGQVGETQYF	TGTGCCAGTAGTATTCAGAGGGGGCAGGTCGGAGAGACCCAGTACTTC
TRBV19	TRBJ1-1	.	.	CASSYRQAQQNTEAFF	TGTGCCAGTAGTTACCGACAGGCGCAACAGAACACTGAAGCTTTCTTT
TRBV21-1	TRBJ1-1	.	.	CASSGPGGISEAFF	TGTGCCAGCAGCGGTCCAGGGGGAATAAGTGAAGCTTTCTTT
TRBV7-2	TRBJ1-5	few	.	CASSFDRNQPQHF	TGTGCCAGCAGCTTCGACAGGAATCAGCCCCAGCATTTT
TRBV7-2	TRBJ2-1	.	TRBD2	CASSRRGLAPPSSYNEQFF	TGTGCCAGCAGCCGGCGGGGACTAGCGCCCCCGAGCTCCTACAATGAGCAGTTCTTC
TRBV6-1	TRBJ2-2	once	.	CASSELRGPGTGELFF	TGTGCCAGCAGTGAATTGCGGGGACCGGGCACCGGGGAGCTGTTTTTT
TRBV2	TRBJ2-5	.	TRBD2	CASSEGLAGVQAQYF	TGTGCCAGCAGTGAAGGGTTAGCGGGAGTTCAGGCCCAGTACTTC
TRBV7-9	TRBJ2-7	.	TRBD2	CSSSWGPGGPGEQYF	TGTTCCAGCAGCTGGGGGCCGGGAGGGCCGGGGGAGCAGTACTTC
TRBV9	TRBJ2-7	.	.	CASSSQGGSYEQYF	TGTGCCAGCAGCTCCCAGGGGGGAAGCTACGAGCAGTACTTC
TRBV7-9	TRBJ1-5	.	.	CASSPRGEAQPQHF	TGTGCCAGCAGCCCTCGCGGGGAGGCTCAGCCCCAGCATTTT
TRBV19	TRBJ2-2	.	.	CASTHQARTARDTGELFF	TGTGCCAGTACCCACCAGGCGAGGACTGCTCGGGACACCGGGGAGCTGTTTTTT
TRBV7-2	TRBJ1-5	once	.	CASSLTLGPQHF	TGTGCCAGCAGCCTAACTCTAGGGCCCCAGCATTTT
TRBV4-2	TRBJ2-3	once	.	CASSQEDSRYTDTQYF	TGTGCCAGCAGCCAAGAGGATAGCAGATACACAGATACGCAGTATTTT
TRBV27	TRBJ1-2	.	.	CASSLSGGPSEGYTF	TGTGCCAGCAGTTTATCCGGAGGGCCATCGGAGGGCTACACCTTC
TRBV11-2	TRBJ1-5	.	TRBD1	CASSQDRVDQPQHF	TGTGCCAGCAGCCAGGACAGGGTTGATCAGCCCCAGCATTTT
TRBV7-2	TRBJ1-2	.	.	CASSLDRGYGYTF	TGTGCCAGCAGCTTAGATAGGGGCTATGGCTACACCTTC
TRBV6-1	TRBJ1-1	few	.	CASSEVRNTEAFF	TGTGCCAGCAGTGAAGTGAGGAACACTGAAGCTTTCTTT
TRBV14	TRBJ2-3	.	.	CASSQDWTGADTQYF	TGTGCCAGCAGCCAAGATTGGACGGGAGCAGATACGCAGTATTTT
TRBV10-3	TRBJ2-2	.	.	CAINHSPANTGELFF	TGTGCCATCAATCACAGCCCCGCGAACACCGGGGAGCTGTTTTTT
TRBV5-4	TRBJ2-7	.	TRBD1	CASSARQGFHEQYF	TGTGCCAGCAGCGCCCGACAGGGTTTCCACGAGCAGTACTTC
TRBV9	TRBJ1-5	.	TRBD1	CASSVGQGNQPQHF	TGTGCCAGCAGCGTGGGACAGGGGAATCAGCCCCAGCATTTT
TRBV25-1	TRBJ2-1	.	TRBD2	CAKDRSGLAYNEQFF	TGTGCCAAAGACAGGTCGGGACTAGCCTACAATGAGCAGTTCTTC
TRBV28	TRBJ2-7	.	TRBD1	CASNQGGQGAEEQYF	TGTGCCAGTAACCAGGGGGGACAGGGGGCGGAAGAGCAGTACTTC
TRBV5-6	TRBJ1-1	.	.	CASSLGGVRGNTEAFF	TGTGCCAGCAGCTTAGGAGGGGTACGTGGGAACACTGAAGCTTTCTTT
TRBV5-4	TRBJ2-7	.	.	CASSSGGWGVYEQYF	TGTGCCAGCAGTTCAGGCGGGTGGGGGGTCTACGAGCAGTACTTC
TRBV13	TRBJ2-2	few	TRBD1	CASSDAQGLITTANTGELFF	TGTGCCAGCAGCGACGCACAGGGGCTAATTACTACTGCGAACACCGGGGAGCTGTTTTTT